This T cell receptor beta chain was identified in a study of OX40 agonist ivuxolimab in advanced cancers. The protocol was immunoSEQ multiplex PCR, while the TCRdb copy is restricted to in-frame clones and leaves out a portion. The data show about 64,000 clones, with approximately 84% seen just once and 2% to 3% held by the top ten. With 5 bases clipped from V and 5 bases from J, the junction kept 14 bases outside the gene matches. The CDR3 runs 17 residues. CDR1 and CDR2 from the germline V gene are SGHTA and FQGNSA. The material sequenced was CD4+ or CD8+ T cells sorted from blood, taken in a trial of the OX40 agonist ivuxolimab. The genes are TRBV7-2 and TRBJ1-5; 8 nucleotides line up with TRBD1. This TCR came from an adult with an advanced solid tumor such as melanoma, head and neck, liver or kidney cancer. The CDR3 DNA follows: TGTGCCAGCAGCACTTCAGGACAGGGTGGCATTCATCAGCCCCAGCATTTT. Its protein product is CASSTSGQGGIHQPQHF.